Listed below are T cell receptor beta chains from one sample, sequenced in a study of a mutant IDH1 vaccine in newly diagnosed glioma. Generated by immunoSEQ multiplex PCR, the TCRdb table keeps only in-frame clones and is missing some. The sample yields 110,000 or so clones, 90% seen once. Their antigens remain unidentified. The sample was PBMCs, taken from a glioma patient whose treatment included an IDH1 peptide vaccine. Receptors were obtained from a woman in her fifties or sixties with glioma. The CDR3 runs from the conserved cysteine through the conserved F or W. D genes are given only for firm matches. Not all rows give a size; the values are once, few, many and, for expanded clones, a class.

v_call: TRBV6-1; cdr3_length: 15; d_call: TRBD1; clone_size: -; j_call: TRBJ1-6; cdr3_nt: TGTGCCAGCAGTAGAGGGGGGACAGGGGGCCCTCCCCTCCACTTT; cdr3_aa: CASSRGGTGGPPLHF
v_call: TRBV27; cdr3_length: 13; d_call: -; clone_size: -; j_call: TRBJ2-3; cdr3_nt: TGTGCCAGCAGTTTACAGGGTTCAGATACGCAGTATTTT; cdr3_aa: CASSLQGSDTQYF
v_call: TRBV9; cdr3_length: 11; d_call: -; clone_size: -; j_call: TRBJ2-7; cdr3_nt: TGTACCAGCGGCTCCGGGCACGAGCAGTACTTC; cdr3_aa: CTSGSGHEQYF
v_call: TRBV28; cdr3_length: 15; d_call: -; clone_size: -; j_call: TRBJ2-7; cdr3_nt: TGTGCCAGCAGCCCGCGGGGACACCCACCCTACGAGCAGTACTTC; cdr3_aa: CASSPRGHPPYEQYF
v_call: TRBV9; cdr3_length: 16; d_call: TRBD1; clone_size: once; j_call: TRBJ2-2; cdr3_nt: TGTGCCAGCAGCCGATCCGGGACAGGGAACACCGGGGAGCTGTTTTTT; cdr3_aa: CASSRSGTGNTGELFF
v_call: TRBV19; cdr3_length: 14; d_call: TRBD1; clone_size: -; j_call: TRBJ1-5; cdr3_nt: TGTGCCAGTAGTATCGCCCGGGACAGTCAGCCCCAGCATTTT; cdr3_aa: CASSIARDSQPQHF
v_call: TRBV6-1; cdr3_length: 12; d_call: -; clone_size: few; j_call: TRBJ1-5; cdr3_nt: TGTGCCAGCAGTGAAGCGCTCGCGACCCAGCATTTT; cdr3_aa: CASSEALATQHF
v_call: TRBV19; cdr3_length: 13; d_call: -; clone_size: -; j_call: TRBJ1-1; cdr3_nt: TGTGCCAGTTCACATTACAGGAACACTGAAGCTTTCTTT; cdr3_aa: CASSHYRNTEAFF
v_call: TRBV7-9; cdr3_length: 16; d_call: -; clone_size: -; j_call: TRBJ2-4; cdr3_nt: TGTGCCAGCAGCTTAGGGGGTGCAGGAGCCAAAAACATTCAGTACTTC; cdr3_aa: CASSLGGAGAKNIQYF
v_call: TRBV19; cdr3_length: 12; d_call: -; clone_size: -; j_call: TRBJ1-5; cdr3_nt: TGTGCCAGTGGGGGTAGCAATCAGCCCCAGCATTTT; cdr3_aa: CASGGSNQPQHF
v_call: TRBV5-5; cdr3_length: 14; d_call: -; clone_size: -; j_call: TRBJ1-2; cdr3_nt: TGTGCCAGCAGCTTGGTGGGGGTGGCCTATGGCTACACCTTC; cdr3_aa: CASSLVGVAYGYTF